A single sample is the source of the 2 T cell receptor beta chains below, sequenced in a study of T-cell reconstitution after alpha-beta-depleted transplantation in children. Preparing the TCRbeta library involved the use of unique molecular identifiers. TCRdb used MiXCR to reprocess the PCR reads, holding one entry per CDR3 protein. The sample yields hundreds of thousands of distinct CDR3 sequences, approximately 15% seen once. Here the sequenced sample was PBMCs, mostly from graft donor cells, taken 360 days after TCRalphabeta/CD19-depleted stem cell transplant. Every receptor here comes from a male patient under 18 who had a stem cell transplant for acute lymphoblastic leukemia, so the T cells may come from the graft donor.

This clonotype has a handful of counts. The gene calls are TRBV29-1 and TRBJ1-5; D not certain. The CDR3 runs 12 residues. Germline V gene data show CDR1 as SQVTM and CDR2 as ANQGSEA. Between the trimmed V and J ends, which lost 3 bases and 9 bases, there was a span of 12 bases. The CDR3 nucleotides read TGCAGCGTTGAGGGCAAAGGGCTGCCCCAGCATTTT. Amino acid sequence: CSVEGKGLPQHF.

CDR3 nucleotides: TGCAGTGCTTGGGTGGGAGGGGACCACGAGCAGTACTTC. As protein: CSAWVGGDHEQYF. The V and J genes are TRBV20-1 and TRBJ2-7; TRBD2 matches 7 bases. Germline CDR1 reads DFQATT; CDR2 reads SNEGSKA (reference sequence). V shed 5 bases, J shed 5 bases, and the junction held 9 bases outside the gene matches. This CDR3 is built from 13 residues.